The T cell receptor beta chain described here comes from a study of OX40 agonist ivuxolimab in advanced cancers. Study observations and caveats: Clonal expansion among partial responders at 0.1-3.0 mg/kg ranked near the lowest.

Germline CDR1 is GTSNPN and CDR2 is SVGIG (reference sequence). V was pared by 5 bases and J by 6 bases, with 15 bases between. This CDR3 is built from 13 residues. Comments on this clone: The antigen is unknown.

The assay was immunoSEQ multiplex PCR, and TCRdb's table has in-frame clones only and misses some. The sample has more than 10,000 clones, about four fifths seen once. The source is an adult with an advanced solid tumor such as melanoma, head and neck, liver or kidney cancer. The chain is built from TRBV30 and TRBJ2-3, with D perhaps matching TRBD2 (6 bases). Sequencing used CD4+ or CD8+ T cells sorted from blood, obtained in a trial of the OX40 agonist ivuxolimab. The CDR3 DNA is TGTGCCTGGGTGAGGCGGGAACGGGATACGCAGTATTTT. The encoded protein is CAWVRRERDTQYF.